This passage covers 27 T cell receptor beta chains from one sample sequenced in a study of blood T cells in healthy people across ages. A second PCR, run for about 6 to 12 cycles, used a sample-barcoded 5' primer plus a J-beta primer mix. TCRdb processed the 5' RACE reads anew with MiXCR; each CDR3 protein has one entry. This table holds about 2 million distinct CDR3 sequences, around 48% found once. Sequenced sample: blood. The source of these receptors is a woman in her 40s in good health.

The chain has TRBV10-3 and TRBJ2-1; the D gene could be TRBD1 or TRBD2 (5 bases each). Per germline, CDR1 ENHRY and CDR2 SYGVKD. The V end was cut by 10 bases, the J end by 8 bases, with 18 bases between. The CDR3 length is 13 residues. In nucleotides, the CDR3 is TGTGCCACCCGGGACCAAAACGTTGATGAGCAGTTCTTC. The encoded protein is CATRDQNVDEQFF.

This clonotype has more than one count but fewer than ten. The chain is built from TRBV12-3 or TRBV12-4 and TRBJ2-5; no clear D gene. The CDR3 runs to 14 residues. V was trimmed by 5 bases and J by 0 bases, leaving 10 bases between them. The CDR3 DNA is TGTGCCAGCAGTCTCCGGGCGTACCAAGAGACCCAGTACTTC. This translates into CASSLRAYQETQYF.

The gene calls are TRBV7-6 and TRBJ2-5; D assignment may be TRBD1 or TRBD2 (7 bases each). The V gene lost 0 bases and the J gene lost 2 bases, with 16 bases spanning the gap. CDR3 size: 17 residues. Per the germline V gene, CDR1 is SGHVS and CDR2 is FNYEAQ. This CDR3 is CASSLAGGTAGQETQYF. DNA of the CDR3: TGTGCCAGCAGCTTAGCGGGAGGGACAGCAGGACAAGAGACCCAGTACTTC.

J is TRBJ2-1 and V is TRBV7-9, with 10 bases fitting TRBD2. The J call may be faulty, since TRBJ2-7 better matches the DNA end. This CDR3 region has 15 residues. Looked up from germline, CDR1 is SEHNR and CDR2 is FQNEAQ (reference sequence). CDR3 amino acids: CASSSLLAGYNEQYF. The CDR3 nucleotides read TGTGCCAGCAGCTCACTACTAGCGGGGTACAATGAGCAGTACTTC.

The chain joins TRBV4-1 to TRBJ2-3; D is unresolved. The V end lost 2 bases, the J end lost 0 bases, and 18 bases lay between the germline ends. CDR1 and CDR2 from the germline V gene are MGHRA and YSYEKL. The CDR3 loop spans 18 amino acids. CDR3 nucleotide sequence: TGCGCCAGCAGCCAATCTGGCCATGGACGCATTAGCACAGATACGCAGTATTTT. Protein sequence: CASSQSGHGRISTDTQYF.

The rearrangement uses TRBV12-3 or TRBV12-4 and TRBJ2-5; D remains ambiguous. The CDR3 sequence is 12 residues long. Between the trimmed V and J ends, which lost 1 base and 11 bases, there was a span of 11 bases. The DNA of the CDR3 is TGTGCCAGCAGTTTAGATTGGGATGAGCAGTACTTC. Protein: CASSLDWDEQYF.

V usage is TRBV28 and J usage is TRBJ1-2; weak D call: TRBD1 (6 bases). There are 13 residues in the CDR3. Germline CDR1 is MDHEN and CDR2 is SYDVKM. Trimming took off 7 bases at V and 5 bases at J, with 14 bases between the two ends. The CDR3 loop reads CASTLTGSYGYTF. The DNA of the CDR3 is TGTGCCAGCACCCTGACAGGCTCTTATGGCTACACCTTC.

The chain recombines TRBV20-1 with TRBJ2-3; TRBD2 aligns across 10 bases. Germline-derived CDR1 and CDR2 are DFQATT and SNEGSKA (reference sequence). This CDR3 has 15 amino acids. Trimming cost V 6 bases and J 4 bases; bases outside gene matches: 10. The CDR3 region is CSAPAASGGSDTQYF. In DNA form, the CDR3 reads TGCAGTGCCCCTGCCGCTAGCGGGGGATCAGATACGCAGTATTTT.

The rearrangement links TRBV7-2 to TRBJ2-3; 10 nucleotides match TRBD2. CDR3 length: 18 residues. V trimming: 5 bases; J trimming: 3 bases; junction bases outside the gene matches: 14. The V gene's germline CDR1 is SGHTA and CDR2 FQGNSA. The CDR3 region is CASSPGIAGGRLTDTQYF. The DNA for the CDR3 is TGTGCCAGCAGCCCTGGAATAGCGGGGGGACGTTTAACAGATACGCAGTATTTT.

This rearrangement joins TRBV20-1 to TRBJ1-2; a possible D gene is TRBD1 (5 bases). The CDR3 sequence is 12 residues long. Germline V lookup: CDR1 DFQATT, CDR2 SNEGSKA (reference sequence). V lost 3 bases and J lost 6, with 11 bases in between. The CDR3 region has the DNA TGCAGTGCTAGCGCAGGGAGAAATGGCTACACCTTC. This encodes CSASAGRNGYTF.

The chain employs TRBV7-9 and TRBJ2-7; D call uncertain. Germline V gene data show CDR1 as SEHNR and CDR2 as FQNEAQ (reference sequence). This CDR3 has 16 residues. The V and J ends lost 1 base and 0 bases respectively, with 13 bases between them. As DNA, the CDR3 is TGTGCCAGCAGCTTAGGATCCGCTCAAATCTCCTACGAGCAGTACTTC. Protein: CASSLGSAQISYEQYF.

The rearrangement uses TRBV4-2 and TRBJ2-3; D gene unclear. This CDR3 has 15 amino acids. The V and J ends lost 4 bases and 1 base respectively, with 12 bases between them. CDR1 and CDR2 (germline): LGHNA, YNFKEQ. CDR3 protein: CASSPTQTGTDTQYF. CDR3 DNA sequence: TGTGCCAGCAGCCCGACTCAGACCGGCACAGATACGCAGTATTTT.

This clonotype occurred many times. The chain has TRBV7-2 and TRBJ2-3, with a possible D match to TRBD2 (5 bases). This CDR3 comprises 16 residues. Germline lookup yields CDR1 SGHTA and CDR2 FQGNSA. Trimming took 1 base from V and 1 from J, leaving 12 bases between them. The CDR3 spells CASSLGAGGGTDTQYF. The CDR3 nucleotides read TGTGCCAGCAGCTTAGGTGCGGGCGGTGGCACAGATACGCAGTATTTT.

The table lists this clonotype with a few counts. DNA for the CDR3: TGTGCCAGCAGCTTACTACTCAGAGGAGGTGAGCAGTTCTTC. This codes for CASSLLLRGGEQFF. The chain joins TRBV7-8 to TRBJ2-1; TRBD2 might be the D (5 bases). Germline V gene sequence: CDR1 SGHVS, CDR2 FQNEAQ. Deletions cut 2 bases from V and 9 bases from J, with 14 bases between. CDR3 size: 14 residues.

This clonotype occurred a few times. The chain employs TRBV5-1 and TRBJ2-3; D is perhaps TRBD2 (6 bases). From germline, CDR1 is SGHRS and CDR2 YFSETQ. The CDR3 is 15 amino acids. Trimming pared 2 bases from V and 5 bases from J, leaving 15 bases between. The CDR3 here is CASSFFGGGRDTQYF. CDR3 bases: TGCGCCAGCAGCTTCTTCGGGGGTGGTAGAGATACGCAGTATTTT.

The chain couples TRBV28 to TRBJ2-5, with 8 bases aligning to TRBD1. The CDR3 is 16 residues long. Germline V gives CDR1 MDHEN, CDR2 SYDVKM. V lost 6 bases, J lost 5 bases, and 14 bases stayed unmatched. Here the CDR3 DNA reads TGTGCCAGCAGCCCTATACCAGGGGGCGATACGGAGACCCAGTACTTC. Amino acids: CASSPIPGGDTETQYF.

This clonotype was recorded a few times. This sequence joins TRBV12-3 or TRBV12-4 and TRBJ2-5; D gene unclear. The DNA end is more similar to TRBJ2-7, so the J call may be wrong. This CDR3 is 12 amino acids long. CDR3 sequence: CASSFFTYEQYF. The CDR3 bases are TGTGCCAGCAGTTTTTTCACCTACGAGCAGTACTTC.

The table lists this clonotype with a few counts. The chain carries TRBV6-6 and TRBJ2-5; D is unresolved. Trimming pared 6 bases from V and 4 bases from J, leaving 12 bases between. The CDR3 consists of 13 residues. Germline V lookup: CDR1 MNHNY, CDR2 SVGAGI (reference sequence). This chain's CDR3 is CASRLTMGETQYF. The CDR3, as DNA: TGTGCCAGCAGACTGACAATGGGAGAGACCCAGTACTTC.

In this sample, this clonotype turned up a few times. The chain uses TRBV4-2 and TRBJ1-2, with TRBD1 as a possible D gene (6 bases). The V gene lost 4 bases and the J gene lost 2 bases, with 20 bases spanning the gap. CDR1 is LGHNA, CDR2 YNFKEQ, per germline. The CDR3 totals 17 residues. Here the CDR3 reads CASSLRIPGQENYGYTF. DNA for the CDR3: TGTGCCAGCAGCCTCAGAATACCGGGACAAGAAAACTATGGCTACACCTTC.

This clonotype showed up just a few times. The chain is built from TRBV7-2 and TRBJ1-4; D may be TRBD1 (6 bases). This CDR3 is 15 amino acids long. V lost 4 bases and J lost 2, with 11 bases in between. Germline V gene data show CDR1 as SGHTA and CDR2 as FQGNSA. DNA of the CDR3: TGTGCCAGCAGCTCAGGCAGGGGTACTAATGAAAAACTGTTTTTT. Amino acids: CASSSGRGTNEKLFF.

The rearrangement links TRBV29-1 to TRBJ1-2, with 7 bases fitting TRBD1. Germline loops: CDR1 SQVTM, CDR2 ANQGSEA. The CDR3 runs to 12 residues. V gave up 4 bases and J gave up 4 bases; unmatched junction bases: 3. CDR3 DNA sequence: TGCAGCGTTGGAGACAGGGTCTATGGCTACACCTTC. Amino acids: CSVGDRVYGYTF.

This clonotype was observed a handful of times. V usage is TRBV4-3 and J usage is TRBJ2-5; 10 bases line up with TRBD1. Germline assignment: CDR1 LGHNA and CDR2 YSLEER. This CDR3 region has 17 residues. With V trimmed by 3 bases and J by 1 base, 8 bases remained unmatched. CDR3 sequence (DNA): TGCGCCAGCAGCCAGGAGGGACAGGGGAAATTCCAAGAGACCCAGTACTTC. Protein product: CASSQEGQGKFQETQYF.

The chain carries TRBV28 and TRBJ1-2, with a tentative D call TRBD1 (6 bases). The CDR3 is 13 amino acids. The V end was cut by 11 bases, the J end by 8 bases, with 21 bases between. Looked up from germline, CDR1 is MDHEN and CDR2 is SYDVKM. CDR3 in amino acids: CAARARGPLGYTF. CDR3 DNA sequence: TGTGCCGCCAGGGCGCGGGGGCCTTTGGGCTACACCTTC.

The chain joins TRBV2 to TRBJ2-1; D is unclear. This CDR3 is 13 amino acids long. The germline V and J ends were trimmed by 6 bases and 10 bases, with 16 bases remaining between them. CDR1 is SNHLY, CDR2 FYNNEI, per germline. CDR3 coding DNA: TGTGCCAGCAGCCGCCGGACGACACGCGAGCAGTTCTTC. It codes for CASSRRTTREQFF.

V is TRBV11-2 and J is TRBJ2-5; D call uncertain. The V end was cut by 5 bases, the J end by 4 bases, with 17 bases between. Germline CDR1 and CDR2: SGHAT and FQNNGV. The CDR3 is made up of 15 amino acids. The CDR3, as DNA: TGTGCCAGCAGCCGCTCCCTGAGTCTTCCAGAGACCCAGTACTTC. Amino acids: CASSRSLSLPETQYF. The entire variable domain, with the rest obtained from reference TRBV11-2 and TRBJ2-5, is as follows: EAGVAQSPRYKIIEKRQSVAFWCNPISGHATLYWYQQILGQGPKLLIQFQNNGVVDDSQLPKDRFSAERLKGVDSTLKIQPAKLEDSAVYLCASSRSLSLPETQYFGPGTRLLVL.

The chain carries TRBV9 and TRBJ1-3; D uncertain. Germline V gene data show CDR1 as SGDLS and CDR2 as YYNGEE. The CDR3 sequence is 17 residues long. V lost 0 bases to trimming and J lost 3 bases, with 16 bases between them. The DNA for the CDR3 is TGTGCCAGCAGCGTAGAAGGGCCTTCGACCTTTGGAAACACCATATATTTT. Its translation: CASSVEGPSTFGNTIYF. The full variable domain, in which reference TRBV9 and TRBJ1-3 provide the parts outside the CDR3, is DSGVTQTPKHLITATGQRVTLRCSPRSGDLSVYWYQQSLDQGLQFLIQYYNGEERAKGNILERFSAQQFPDLHSELNLSSLELGDSALYFCASSVEGPSTFGNTIYFGEGSWLTVV.

The chain links TRBV28 to TRBJ2-3, with TRBD2 matching 14 bases. V lost 7 bases to trimming and J lost 13 bases; unmatched junction nucleotides: 4. The CDR3 covers 12 residues. The germline gives CDR1 MDHEN, CDR2 SYDVKM. The CDR3 reads CASIPTSGGEYF. The CDR3 nucleotides are TGTGCCAGCATCCCGACTAGCGGGGGGGAGTATTTT.